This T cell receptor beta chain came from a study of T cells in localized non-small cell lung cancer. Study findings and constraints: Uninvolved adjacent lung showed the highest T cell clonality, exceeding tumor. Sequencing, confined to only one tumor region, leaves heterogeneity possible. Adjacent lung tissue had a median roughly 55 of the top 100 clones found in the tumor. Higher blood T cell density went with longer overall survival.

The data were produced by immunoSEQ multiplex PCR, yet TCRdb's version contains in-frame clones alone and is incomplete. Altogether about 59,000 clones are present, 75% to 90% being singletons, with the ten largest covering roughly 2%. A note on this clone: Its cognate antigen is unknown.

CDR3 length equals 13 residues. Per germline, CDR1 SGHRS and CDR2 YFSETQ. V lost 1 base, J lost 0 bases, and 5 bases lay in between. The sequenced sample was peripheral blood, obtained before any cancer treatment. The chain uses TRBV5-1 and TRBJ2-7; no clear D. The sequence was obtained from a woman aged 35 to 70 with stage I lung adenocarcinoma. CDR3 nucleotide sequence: TGCGCCAGCAGCTTGCAGAACTCCTACGAGCAGTACTTC. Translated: CASSLQNSYEQYF.